The 24 T cell receptor beta chains below come from one sample, sequenced in a study of T cell responses to AZD1222 COVID-19 vaccine. Assay used: immunoSEQ multiplex PCR; TCRdb lists only in-frame clones, some missing. This sample has 65,000 to 85,000 clones, with 90% found just once. This material consisted of peripheral blood, taken on day 0 of AZD1222 vaccination. The receptors stem from an adult in good health.

The rearrangement uses TRBV10-3 and TRBJ2-7; no clear D gene. The CDR3 contains 11 residues. The ends were cut back, 5 bases at V and 0 bases at J, with 2 bases in the middle. Germline CDR1 ENHRY, CDR2 SYGVKD. CDR3 in DNA: TGTGCCATCAGTAGCTCCTACGAGCAGTACTTC. This sequence encodes CAISSSYEQYF.

The chain links TRBV9 to TRBJ2-6; no clear D. V was shortened by 4 bases and J by 1 base, with 15 bases between the two germline ends. CDR3 size: 17 residues. Germline CDR1 is SGDLS and CDR2 is YYNGEE. CDR3 region: CASSSTMIPSGANVLTF. CDR3 sequence (DNA): TGTGCCAGCAGCTCGACCATGATTCCGTCTGGGGCCAACGTCCTGACTTTC.

V is TRBV7-9 and J is TRBJ1-5, with D unclear. Trimming took off 5 bases at V and 0 bases at J, with 5 bases between the two ends. The CDR3 length is 13 residues. Germline values: CDR1 SEHNR, CDR2 FQNEAQ (reference sequence). In nucleotides, the CDR3 is TGTGCCAGCAGCGCCTATAGCAATCAGCCCCAGCATTTT. Encoded protein: CASSAYSNQPQHF.

The gene calls are TRBV5-6 and TRBJ2-3, with D possibly matching TRBD2 (5 bases). The CDR3 length is 15 residues. In germline, CDR1 is SGHDT, CDR2 YYEEEE. V lost 0 bases to trimming and J lost 3 bases, with 11 bases between them. Written as DNA, the CDR3 is TGTGCCAGCAGCTTGGTCGGACTGGGGACAGATACGCAGTATTTT. Translated: CASSLVGLGTDTQYF.

V usage is TRBV20-1 and J usage is TRBJ1-2, with a weak D call TRBD1 (5 bases). The CDR3 consists of 11 residues. Per germline, CDR1 DFQATT and CDR2 SNEGSKA (reference sequence). The V gene lost 7 bases and the J gene lost 8 bases, with 14 bases spanning the gap. CDR3 nucleotides: TGCAGTGTCAGAGGGGCACACGGCTACACCTTC. Translated, it gives CSVRGAHGYTF.

Written as DNA, the CDR3 is TGCGCCAGCAGCCCGCGCCCGGGGGTGAACTACGAGCAGTACTTC. Translating it yields CASSPRPGVNYEQYF. V is TRBV5-1 and J is TRBJ2-7, with D perhaps TRBD2 (6 bases). Trimming removed 4 bases at V and 3 bases at J, with 17 bases between. Germline V gives CDR1 SGHRS, CDR2 YFSETQ. The CDR3 spans 15 residues.

V and J are TRBV6-5 and TRBJ1-4, with D unclear. Trimming stripped 0 bases from V and 7 bases from J, with 12 bases between. This CDR3 comprises 15 residues. CDR1 is MNHEY, CDR2 SVGAGI, per germline. CDR3 in amino acids: CASSYSRGASEKLFF. The CDR3 DNA sequence: TGTGCCAGCAGTTACTCACGGGGTGCGAGTGAAAAACTGTTTTTT.

This clone was counted between two and nine times. V is TRBV6-5 and J is TRBJ1-2; the D is unclear. V lost 6 bases and J lost 4, with 15 bases in between. The CDR3 is 14 amino acids. Germline V gives CDR1 MNHEY, CDR2 SVGAGI. CDR3 DNA sequence: TGTGCCAGCAGCGGGGTGAGCGGGCTCTATGGCTACACCTTC. This translates into CASSGVSGLYGYTF.

The genes are TRBV11-2 and TRBJ1-6; no definite D call. This CDR3 spans 14 amino acids. CDR1 is SGHAT and CDR2 is FQNNGV in the germline V gene. V dropped 5 bases and J dropped 0 bases, with 5 bases sitting between them. In DNA, the CDR3 is TGTGCCAGCAGCCATAGCTCCTATAATTCACCCCTCCACTTT. Translating gives CASSHSSYNSPLHF.

The chain recombines TRBV5-1 with TRBJ1-1, with 7 bases fitting TRBD1. Losses at the gene ends were 4 bases for V and 1 base for J; bases not matched to a gene: 10. Germline assignment: CDR1 SGHRS and CDR2 YFSETQ. The CDR3 covers 16 residues. CDR3: CASSEAPQGQNTEAFF. CDR3 nucleotide sequence: TGCGCCAGCAGCGAGGCCCCACAGGGGCAGAACACTGAAGCTTTCTTT.

The chain uses TRBV28 and TRBJ1-1, with a weak D call TRBD1 (6 bases). CDR3 size: 15 residues. The germline CDR1 and CDR2 sequences are MDHEN and SYDVKM. V lost 5 bases, J lost 0 bases, and 13 bases lay in between. The CDR3 protein is CASSGGDNVNTEAFF. DNA of the CDR3: TGTGCCAGCAGTGGGGGGGACAACGTGAACACTGAAGCTTTCTTT.

This chain uses TRBV5-1 with TRBJ2-3, with TRBD2 matching over 9 bases. Germline CDR1 is SGHRS and CDR2 is YFSETQ. V lost 4 bases, J lost 4 bases, and 10 bases stayed unmatched. The length of the CDR3 is 16 residues. Here the CDR3 DNA reads TGCGCCAGCAGCCCGCGGGGGGGAACATGGGCAGATACGCAGTATTTT. It is translated as CASSPRGGTWADTQYF.

CDR3 residues: CAWSLRPDTGELFF. The CDR3 DNA sequence: TGTGCCTGGAGTCTTAGGCCAGACACCGGGGAGCTGTTTTTT. The rearrangement uses TRBV30 and TRBJ2-2; no definite D call. The germline V gene has CDR1 GTSNPN and CDR2 SVGIG (reference sequence). The CDR3 runs 14 residues. Trimming left V 2 bases short and J 3 bases short, with 10 bases between.

V gene TRBV7-6 combines with J gene TRBJ2-5; possibly TRBD2 for D (6 bases). Germline V CDR1 and CDR2: SGHVS, FNYEAQ. The CDR3 is 15 amino acids. V shed 0 bases and J shed 1 base, with 9 bases lying between them. DNA for the CDR3: TGTGCCAGCAGCTTAGCGCGTAGCGGCCAAGAGACCCAGTACTTC. This translates into CASSLARSGQETQYF.

The genes are TRBV5-1 and TRBJ1-1, with D unresolved. Germline CDR1 and CDR2: SGHRS and YFSETQ. The germline V and J ends were trimmed by 1 base and 1 base, with 5 bases remaining between them. There are 13 residues in the CDR3. The CDR3 DNA follows: TGCGCCAGCAGCTTGCCTCGGAACACTGAAGCTTTCTTT. Amino acids: CASSLPRNTEAFF.

CDR3 sequence (DNA): TGTGCCAGCAGTTTAGGGGGGCCAGATACGCAGTATTTT. It encodes CASSLGGPDTQYF. J is TRBJ2-3 and V is TRBV12-3 or TRBV12-4; possibly TRBD1 for D (6 bases). There are 13 residues in the CDR3. Trimming cost V 1 base and J 4 bases, with 6 bases left between them.

This clone was found once. The CDR3 DNA is TGTGCCAGCAGTTCGACAGGGGAAGTATCCCAAGAGACCCAGTACTTC. Amino acid sequence: CASSSTGEVSQETQYF. The chain couples TRBV5-6 to TRBJ2-5, with 8 positions matching TRBD1. The germline CDR1 and CDR2 sequences are SGHDT and YYEEEE. This CDR3 contains 16 residues. After removal of 5 bases from V and 1 base from J, the junction contained 10 bases not matched to a gene.

The genes are TRBV3-1 (or the pseudogene TRBV3-2) and TRBJ1-4; 7 nucleotides line up with TRBD1. The V segment lost 1 base and the J segment 6 bases; nucleotides outside the gene matches: 5. Looked up from germline, CDR1 is LGHDT and CDR2 is YNNKEL (reference sequence). This CDR3 region has 15 residues. The CDR3 here is CASSQGPGGYEKLFF. In DNA, the CDR3 is TGTGCCAGCAGCCAAGGACCAGGGGGGTATGAAAAACTGTTTTTT.

V gene TRBV28 combines with J gene TRBJ1-5; D may be TRBD1 (5 bases). Germline V CDR1 and CDR2: MDHEN, SYDVKM. This CDR3 comprises 16 residues. The ends were cut back, 6 bases at V and 0 bases at J, with 15 bases in the middle. The DNA of the CDR3 is TGTGCCAGCAGAACCCGGGACTATTATAGCAATCAGCCCCAGCATTTT. This sequence encodes CASRTRDYYSNQPQHF.

CDR3 sequence reads: CASSMTGTNYGYTF. Here the CDR3 DNA reads TGTGCCAGTAGTATGACGGGGACTAACTATGGCTACACCTTC. The genes are TRBV19 and TRBJ1-2; D is uncertain. With 3 bases removed from V and 0 bases from J, the gap between germline ends came to 8 bases. There are 14 residues in the CDR3. CDR1 LNHDA and CDR2 SQIVND come from the germline V gene (reference sequence).

This chain links TRBV3-1 (or the pseudogene TRBV3-2) with TRBJ1-1; D remains ambiguous. CDR1 is LGHDT and CDR2 is YNNKEL in the germline V gene (reference sequence). The length of the CDR3 is 11 residues. V lost 3 bases, J lost 4 bases, and 3 bases lay in between. CDR3 DNA: TGTGCCAGCAGCCACGCCACTGAAGCTTTCTTT. This translates into CASSHATEAFF.

This chain links TRBV10-3 with TRBJ2-2, with TRBD2 identical over 14 bases. V dropped 8 bases and J dropped 1; count of bases not matched to a gene: 6. In germline, CDR1 is ENHRY, CDR2 SYGVKD. The CDR3 runs 17 residues. The CDR3 protein is CAILGLAGGRNTGELFF. CDR3 in DNA: TGTGCCATCCTAGGACTAGCGGGGGGTCGGAACACCGGGGAGCTGTTTTTT.

The chain links TRBV6-5 to TRBJ2-4; D is possibly TRBD1 (5 bases). The CDR3 totals 15 residues. Germline-derived CDR1 and CDR2 are MNHEY and SVGAGI. V lost 2 bases and J lost 1, with 9 bases in between. This CDR3 is CASSYRQGAKNIQYF. The DNA of the CDR3 is TGTGCCAGCAGTTACCGTCAGGGTGCCAAAAACATTCAGTACTTC.

The J gene is TRBJ2-3, the V gene TRBV28, with 7 bases fitting TRBD2. Unmatched junction bases numbered 14, after V lost 5 bases and J lost 3 bases. Per the germline V gene, CDR1 is MDHEN and CDR2 is SYDVKM. The CDR3 sequence is 17 residues long. The CDR3 sequence is CASSPLRGRAGTDTQYF. CDR3 DNA: TGTGCCAGCAGTCCACTCCGGGGGAGGGCGGGGACAGATACGCAGTATTTT.